This T cell receptor beta chain was recorded in a study of cytomegalovirus exposure and HLA in healthy donors listed by TCRdb under 2017. Turning to the overall study: According to an earlier analysis of 587 of the donors, 150 million to 200 million T cells yielded roughly 110 million unique TCR beta sequences and 276 Gb of sequence data. Approximately 300 gigabases of sequencing data and around 80 million unique TCR sequences made up an early release that covered approximately 620 HLA-typed donors. Of the roughly 390 genotyped donors, 65% to 90% fell in the genetic ancestry cluster associated with self-reported Caucasian donors. The study aimed to test whether cataloging public T cell receptors could reveal signatures of past pathogen exposure. Using immunosequencing, the study profiled T cell repertoires from some 670 subjects and related those repertoires to cytomegalovirus serostatus. In addition to the first cohort of about 650 subjects, a separate validation cohort of approximately 110 different subjects was used. High-throughput TCR immunosequencing, statistical association of individual TCRs with disease status, and machine learning were combined to predict cytomegalovirus infection status. A later analysis re-analyzed previously published TCR beta repertoires from about 600 donors and added high-resolution HLA genotyping to study TCR occurrence patterns. The later analysis used no new phenotypic data to find candidate immune exposures, relying instead on TCR beta sequences and their occurrence across donors. An earlier analysis of several hundred of the donors applied high-throughput TCR beta sequencing to assess whether each TCR beta V gene segment acted as functional or pseudogenic. Donor age, sex, ethnicity and CMV serostatus were collected together with the repertoire data. Genome-wide SNP genotypes for about 60% of the 666 donors were used in a later genetic analysis, which treated that subset as a discovery cohort. All discovery cohort repertoires had been generated on a single sequencing platform. Class I and class II HLA loci were covered by the typing at four-digit resolution. The number of donors typed differed by locus, with roughly 620-640 for A, B, C, DRB1 and DQB1, about 500 for DQA1, about 610 for DPA1, and approximately 470 for DPB1. Roughly 5 DR-DQ haplotypes were treated as single units for association and clustering because of strong linkage in the cohort. Across some 400 genotyped donors of the cohort, an average of approximately 220,000 unique TCR beta nucleotide sequences per donor were sequenced, and 15% to 20% of those sequences were non-productive.

A word on this clone: Its target antigen remains unknown.

The cohort was made up of about 670 healthy bone marrow donors. All cohort members were sampled while nominally healthy, although unrecorded immune exposures were likely present. The donor was CMV seronegative and was included in the group of hundreds of seronegative cohort members. Every donor gave a peripheral blood sample, and the peripheral blood mononuclear cells from that sample were used for TCR beta sequencing. The Qiagen DNeasy Blood Extraction Kit was used to extract genomic DNA from the blood cell samples. The library was prepared using the immunoSEQ multiplex PCR assay. The multiplex PCR relied on a mix of 60 forward primers for TCR Vbeta segments and 13 reverse primers for TCR Jbeta segments. Amplification of the CDR3 region of rearranged TCR beta genes was performed with a multiplex PCR assay on genomic DNA. Amplified TCR beta libraries were sequenced as 87-base-pair reads on the Illumina HiSeq System. The study's processing was this. A later analysis counted tens of millions of unique TCR beta chains across the 550 to 750 repertoires, and 10 million to 12 million of these chains were shared by at least two donors. Raw reads were error-corrected and collapsed into unique sequences with a nearest-neighbor algorithm that merged closely related sequences to remove PCR and sequencing errors. Alignment of CDR3 sequences to IMGT reference sequences was used to assign V, D and J gene segments. For a sequence to be retained, a match of at least six nucleotides was required to both a V gene segment and a J gene segment. Rearrangements were classified as productive when the CDR3 lacked stop codons and remained in frame with V and J, and all other rearrangements were classified as non-productive. Following IMGT convention, CDR3 was defined as the stretch from the second conserved V-encoded cysteine up to the conserved J-encoded phenylalanine. The earlier analysis of 587 of the donors excluded any sequence lacking an unambiguous match to a single V gene segment. In an earlier analysis of some 590 of the donors, a V segment was called functional when productive rearrangements were above 56.7%, and segregating when the standard deviation between donors exceeded 5%. To diagnose cytomegalovirus status from the catalog of TCR beta chain sequences, a statistical classification framework was built. A later analysis assigned V and J genes by comparing TCR nucleotide sequences with IMGT/GENE-DB human TR gene sequences. In a later analysis, CDR3 sequences and most-parsimonious VDJ recombination scenarios were assigned using the TCRdist pipeline. In a later analysis, each TCR beta chain was defined by its CDR3 amino acid sequence together with its V-gene family, and reads without a unique V-gene family were excluded. As a way to deal with suspected cross-contamination and a sequencing artifact, a later analysis dropped roughly 600 nucleotide sequences that were highly shared and had low generation probability. In a later analysis, a clonal expansion index was calculated for each public chain from normalized within-repertoire ranks of inferred template counts. Generation probabilities in a later analysis came from a VDJ recombination model fitted to out-of-frame rearrangements, and those results were checked against IGoR. A later analysis scored TCR-TCR, TCR-HLA and TCR-CMV co-occurrence with hypergeometric tests, applying a repertoire-size bias correction to TCR pairs. In a later analysis, false discovery rates were estimated by permuting HLA or CMV assignments 20 times. In a later analysis, co-occurring TCRs were grouped using DBSCAN, with TCRdist sequence similarity added in when clustering inside HLA-allele-positive subsets. Co-occurrence clustering excluded repertoires with fewer than 30,000 or more than 120,000 public chains, plus five with anomalous nucleotide sharing. The table was pulled from immuneACCESS by TCRdb, which kept in-frame rearrangements only. Such tables lose some clones; where checked, under half of the loss comes from unresolved V genes, and the rest has no known cause. V, J and clone size are those of that table, while D and trimming were read from the DNA. This sample's table carries around 70,000 clones. The top ten hold around 1.6% of the sample.

Trimming costs V 5 bases and J 4 bases, and their ends lie 8 bases apart. The germline V gene provides CDR1 SNHLY and CDR2 FYNNEI. The CDR3, cysteine through phenylalanine, is 12 amino acids long. Kept here is only the CDR3 DNA, which spans 36 bases and is read in frame from base 1. Points the paper makes about the study in general: Presence/absence analyses assumed roughly uniform sequencing depth across donors, an assumption that may not hold. In vitro tests confirmed that a few of the cytomegalovirus-associated TCR beta chains recognize cytomegalovirus antigens. The only immune exposure information available for the cohort was CMV serostatus. According to a later genetic analysis, donors in an Asian-associated ancestry cluster had fewer N-insertions in productive TCRs than the roughly 670-donor mean. In a later analysis, HLA-associated TCR beta chains showed more clonal expansion and lower generation probabilities than non-associated chains that were equally common. Specific HLA alleles were associated with 16,951 TCR beta sequences at a false discovery rate of 0.05 in a later analysis. Broadly in line with IMGT annotations, most TCR beta V segments showed up in productive rearrangements about 87% or about 30% of the time in an earlier analysis of some 590 of the donors. Cytomegalovirus status was reported to be diagnosed by the classifier with high specificity and sensitivity in both the original and validation cohorts. Correlated functional status among segregating V segments might reflect linkage disequilibrium, but an unknown experimental factor could not be ruled out. Because HLA typing was unavailable for some donors at each locus, only the typed subset was used in association tests. The authors suggested that the approach could potentially be extended to other disease states and immunological phenotypes. When HLA alleles, especially DR and DQ, strongly co-occurred, TCR associations were difficult to assign to individual alleles. Over 15 rarely observed V segments, including chromosome 9 orphons, were excluded from the earlier analysis of a few hundred of the donors because counts were too low. While some public TCRs were present in many individuals, most TCR sequences turned up only very rarely across donors. A further reported finding was that TCR beta sequences accurately predicted the HLA-A and HLA-B alleles for most subjects in the first cohort. In a later genetic analysis, a missense DCLRE1C variant was associated with V-gene and J-gene trimming of TCR beta chains, and the association was replicated in an independent cohort. In a later analysis, the rate of TCR association differed among HLA loci, with DRB1 alleles having the most associated TCRs and HLA-C alleles having the fewest. A later analysis reported that several top co-occurrence clusters appeared linked to parvovirus B19, influenza, CMV and Epstein-Barr virus. The sequencing pipeline was judged likely to have produced a cluster of highly shared sequence variants as a technical artifact. A later analysis found that most CMV-associated TCR beta chains appeared HLA-restricted, with HLA associations seemingly driven largely by CMV exposure. A total of fewer than 200 TCR beta chains were listed by the study as associated with cytomegalovirus. This cohort had only TCR beta chains sequenced, and the lack of alpha or paired-chain data limited which features could be detected. The 87-base-pair reads could not distinguish some IMGT-functional V segments, including TRBV6-2 and TRBV6-3, so those segments were excluded.

The rearrangement combines TRBV2 with TRBJ1-1; perhaps TRBD1 is the D gene, with 6 bases matching. This receptor was obtained from a woman aged 30 to 39 in good health and CMV-seronegative. Sequencing was performed on PBMCs. The nucleotide sequence is TGTGCCAGCAGTACAGGGAGCACTGAAGCTTTCTTT. Translated, this gives CASSTGSTEAFF.